These 2 T cell receptor beta chains came from one sample sequenced in a study of cytomegalovirus exposure and HLA in healthy donors. PCR amplification relied on 60 Vbeta primers (plus 13 Jbeta primers). Only in-frame clones appear in the TCRdb table, and some are missing; sequencing was by immunoSEQ multiplex PCR. The table has some 93,000 clones, around three fifths seen once. The material sequenced was PBMCs. The receptors here all came from a boy under 18 in good health and CMV-seropositive.

This clone was seen a single time. The rearrangement uses TRBV29-1 and TRBJ2-2, with D possibly TRBD2 on 8 matching bases. CDR1 SQVTM and CDR2 ANQGSEA come from the germline V gene. This CDR3 has 16 residues. V gave up 3 bases and J gave up 6 bases, with 20 bases separating them. CDR3 protein: CSVEFRGGAGAGELFF. The CDR3 DNA sequence: TGCAGCGTTGAGTTCAGGGGGGGAGCGGGGGCCGGGGAGCTGTTTTTT.

This clone was observed a handful of times. This CDR3 is also generated by other DNA sequences in the sample. The CDR3 reads CASSVQGSNTEAFF. The CDR3 region has the DNA TGTGCCAGCAGCGTCCAGGGTTCGAACACTGAAGCTTTCTTT. V and J are TRBV9 and TRBJ1-1; possible D gene TRBD1, 5 bases. Trimming stripped 2 bases from V and 1 base from J, with 9 bases between. Germline V gene lookup returns CDR1 SGDLS and CDR2 YYNGEE. This CDR3 is built from 14 residues.